Below are 23 T cell receptor beta chains sequenced from a single sample in a study of T cells in Graves' hyperthyroidism and ophthalmopathy. TCR beta CDR3 sequences were amplified from RNA transcripts. The HTBI set primed first-round TCR CDR3 RT-PCR. TCRdb passed the multiplex PCR reads through MiXCR, listing each CDR3 protein once. The sample lists about 290,000 distinct CDR3 sequences; approximately 14% were seen once. Specimen: blood. Receptors originate from a woman between 40 and 50 years old with Graves' hyperthyroidism.

This clonotype was recorded at least ten times. The V gene is TRBV11-2, the J gene TRBJ2-2, with 7 bases fitting TRBD1. J was trimmed by 3 bases and V by 3 bases; bases with no gene match: 7. This CDR3 comprises 16 residues. Germline V gives CDR1 SGHAT, CDR2 FQNNGV. The CDR3 nucleotides read TGTGCCAGCAGCTTCAGGGACAGATCGTACACCGGGGAGCTGTTTTTT. Amino acid sequence: CASSFRDRSYTGELFF.

This clonotype was detected many times. The chain has TRBV7-8 and TRBJ2-5; the D gene is possibly TRBD2 (5 bases). Germline assignment: CDR1 SGHVS and CDR2 FQNEAQ. V was shortened by 8 bases and J by 5 bases, with 18 bases between the two germline ends. The CDR3 runs 14 residues. CDR3 sequence: CASGPGEDLETQYF. The DNA for the CDR3 is TGTGCCAGCGGCCCCGGTGAGGACTTGGAGACCCAGTACTTC.

There are many counts of this clonotype. The V gene is TRBV10-3, the J gene TRBJ2-5, with TRBD2 identical over 12 bases. V was pared by 3 bases and J by 4 bases, with 12 bases of the junction left unmatched. The germline V gene has CDR1 ENHRY and CDR2 SYGVKD. This CDR3 has 18 residues. CDR3 loop: CAISDSKVLLAGGETQYF. The DNA for the CDR3 is TGTGCCATCAGTGACTCGAAGGTCCTACTAGCGGGAGGAGAGACCCAGTACTTC.

This clonotype has just a few counts. Since a much larger clone is just one base distant, this may be a read error. The CDR3 reads CSAYGDGKETQYF. Written as DNA, the CDR3 is TGCAGTGCTTACGGGGACGGAAAAGAGACCCAGTACTTC. The chain links TRBV20-1 to TRBJ2-5, with D possibly being TRBD1 or TRBD2 (5 bases each). This CDR3 spans 13 amino acids. V was clipped by 5 bases and J by 3 bases, with 13 bases between them. Germline assignment: CDR1 DFQATT and CDR2 SNEGSKA (reference sequence).

This clonotype has a count of ten or more. The rearrangement links TRBV7-9 to TRBJ1-6, with D unclear. The length of the CDR3 is 14 residues. V was clipped by 3 bases and J by 7 bases, with 10 bases between them. CDR1 SEHNR and CDR2 FQNEAQ come from the germline V gene (reference sequence). CDR3 in DNA: TGTGCCAGCAGCTTGTTAGTACAGAATTCACCCCTCCACTTT. It yields the protein CASSLLVQNSPLHF.

The chain joins TRBV27 to TRBJ1-2, with 8 bases matching TRBD1. The junction had 4 bases not matched to a gene; V was cut back by 7 bases and J by 3 bases. The length of the CDR3 is 13 residues. Germline V gives CDR1 MNHEY, CDR2 SMNVEV (reference sequence). The CDR3 sequence: CASKPGGHYGYTF. DNA of the CDR3: TGTGCCAGCAAGCCAGGGGGCCACTATGGCTACACCTTC.

This clonotype was counted many times. The chain has TRBV2 and TRBJ1-6; 8 positions agree with TRBD1. Trimming removed 7 bases from V and 8 bases from J; junction bases left unmatched: 10. The CDR3 runs 15 residues. Germline CDR1 SNHLY, CDR2 FYNNEI. The CDR3 region has the DNA TGTGCCAGCATTGGGGCGACAGGGGCGGATTCACCCCTCCACTTT. It is translated as CASIGATGADSPLHF.

The rearrangement joins TRBV7-9 to TRBJ2-1; 7 positions match TRBD1. Germline lookup yields CDR1 SEHNR and CDR2 FQNEAQ (reference sequence). Trimming at V came to 2 bases and at J to 6 bases, leaving 10 bases not matched to a gene. CDR3 length: 16 amino acids. CDR3 coding DNA: TGTGCCAGCAGCTTAAACGAACTTGACAGGGTCAATGAGCAGTTCTTC. It is translated as CASSLNELDRVNEQFF.

This clonotype showed up just a few times. The chain combines TRBV19 with TRBJ2-7; 11 bases are a match to TRBD2. The CDR3 loop spans 16 amino acids. V lost 5 bases and J lost 2; bases outside the gene matches: 8. Germline CDR1 and CDR2: LNHDA and SQIVND (reference sequence). CDR3 in DNA: TGTGCCAGTAGTGACCAAGCGGGACTAGCGGCCTACGAGCAGTACTTC. Translated, it gives CASSDQAGLAAYEQYF.

The table lists this clonotype with many counts. This sequence joins TRBV7-2 and TRBJ2-4; 7 bases align to TRBD2. CDR1 is SGHTA and CDR2 is FQGNSA in the germline V gene. This CDR3 spans 14 amino acids. V lost 1 base and J lost 8; bases outside the gene matches: 5. CDR3 DNA: TGTGCCAGCAGCTTAGGCGGGGGATGGGACATTCAGTACTTC. It specifies CASSLGGGWDIQYF. The variable domain in full, with the rest retrieved from reference TRBV7-2 and TRBJ2-4, is GAGVSQSPSNKVTEKGKDVELRCDPISGHTALYWYRQSLGQGLEFLIYFQGNSAPDKSGLPSDRFSAERTGGSVSTLTIQRTQQEDSAVYLCASSLGGGWDIQYFGAGTRLSVL.

There are many counts of this clonotype. The chain links TRBV28 to TRBJ1-1; maybe TRBD1 (6 bases). The CDR3 contains 14 residues. V was pared by 4 bases and J by 3 bases, with 12 bases between. Germline values: CDR1 MDHEN, CDR2 SYDVKM. The CDR3 nucleotides are TGTGCCAGCAGTTCGGCAGGACAGTACACTGAAGCTTTCTTT. This gives the protein CASSSAGQYTEAFF.

This clonotype has just a few counts. The chain has TRBV27 and TRBJ1-2, with D possibly matching TRBD1 (5 bases). The germline V gene encodes CDR1 MNHEY and CDR2 SMNVEV (reference sequence). V lost 6 bases, J lost 8 bases, and 19 bases lay in between. The CDR3 runs 14 residues. CDR3 nucleotide sequence: TGTGCCAGCAGGCCTCCAGGGCCGGCGGGCGGCTACACCTTC. This sequence encodes CASRPPGPAGGYTF.

This clonotype was observed many times. An end of the junction does not agree with germline; a read error may underlie this. The V call is TRBV7-9, the J call TRBJ2-7; 7 bases are a match to TRBD1. This CDR3 comprises 13 residues. CDR1 and CDR2 (germline): SEHNR, FQNEAQ (reference sequence). CDR3 sequence (DNA): TGTGCCAGCAGTTTAGGGGGCACCTACGAGCAGTACTTC. Translation gives CASSLGGTYEQYF.

This CDR3 reads CATSDTDRNTGELFF. The CDR3 DNA sequence: TGTGCCACCAGTGACACGGACAGGAACACCGGGGAGCTGTTTTTT. J is TRBJ2-2 and V is TRBV24-1, with D perhaps TRBD1 (6 bases). This CDR3 comprises 15 residues. The germline CDR1 and CDR2 sequences are KGHDR and SFDVKD. Trimming removed 4 bases at V and 1 base at J, with 9 bases between.

This clonotype was observed at least ten times. V gene TRBV6-2 or TRBV6-3 combines with J gene TRBJ2-2; 11 positions agree with TRBD2. Trimming removed 5 bases from V and 13 bases from J; junction bases left unmatched: 12. Germline CDR1 MNHEY, CDR2 SVGEGT. This CDR3 spans 15 amino acids. The CDR3 nucleotides read TGTGCCAGCAGTGGAGGACTAGCGGGTCCGGCTGGGCTGTTTTTT. Amino acid sequence: CASSGGLAGPAGLFF.

This clonotype was detected many times. This chain links TRBV20-1 with TRBJ2-3, with TRBD2 matching 10 bases. The CDR3 length is 19 residues. V lost 6 bases, J lost 6 bases, and 24 bases stayed unmatched. CDR1 and CDR2 from the germline V gene are DFQATT and SNEGSKA (reference sequence). The CDR3, as DNA: TGCAGTGCCAGGCGGGGCACTAGCGGGGCCGGAAGAGACACGGATACGCAGTATTTT. This sequence encodes CSARRGTSGAGRDTDTQYF.

In its sample, this clonotype was seen many times. The CDR3, as DNA: TGCAGTGCTAGTGGGTGGGAAACCTCCTACGAGCAGTACTTC. Protein: CSASGWETSYEQYF. This chain uses TRBV20-1 with TRBJ2-7; D is uncertain. Germline V lookup: CDR1 DFQATT, CDR2 SNEGSKA (reference sequence). The CDR3 is 14 amino acids. V was pared by 3 bases and J by 0 bases, with 12 bases between.

This clonotype has a handful of counts. This chain uses TRBV6-1 with TRBJ1-1, with 10 bases matching TRBD1. This CDR3 spans 14 amino acids. Germline CDR1 is MNHNS and CDR2 is SASEGT. V was pared by 8 bases and J by 5 bases, with 8 bases of the junction left unmatched. The CDR3 is CASQGQGTWTEAFF. The DNA of the CDR3 is TGTGCCAGCCAGGGACAGGGGACTTGGACTGAAGCTTTCTTT.

The chain employs TRBV11-3 and TRBJ2-5, with 10 nucleotides matching TRBD2. The V segment lost 4 bases and the J segment 6 bases; nucleotides outside the gene matches: 5. The CDR3 runs to 14 residues. Germline V gene data show CDR1 as SGHNT and CDR2 as YENEEA. The CDR3 sequence is CASSSSSGRKTQYF. The DNA of the CDR3 is TGTGCCAGCAGCTCATCTAGCGGGAGAAAGACCCAGTACTTC.

This clonotype was recorded at least ten times. The genes are TRBV7-9 and TRBJ1-1, with no clear D. The CDR3 contains 14 residues. CDR1 is SEHNR and CDR2 is FQNEAQ in the germline V gene (reference sequence). The germline V and J ends were trimmed by 2 bases and 1 base, with 8 bases remaining between them. The CDR3 here is CASSLYGENTEAFF. The CDR3 DNA is TGTGCCAGCAGCTTATATGGCGAGAACACTGAAGCTTTCTTT.

This clonotype came up many times. The gene calls are TRBV3-1 and TRBJ1-1; TRBD1 matches 7 bases. Germline lookup yields CDR1 LGHDT and CDR2 YNNKEL (reference sequence). The J segment lost 1 base and the V segment lost 4 bases, leaving 6 bases of the junction unmatched. This CDR3 is 15 amino acids long. The CDR3 loop is CASSPTGTANTEAFF. In DNA, the CDR3 is TGTGCCAGCAGCCCCACCGGGACAGCGAACACTGAAGCTTTCTTT.

This clonotype was counted many times. The rearrangement uses TRBV3-1 and TRBJ1-3; D unresolved. Trimming removed 8 bases from V and 0 bases from J, with 14 bases in between. CDR3 length equals 15 residues. The germline V gene encodes CDR1 LGHDT and CDR2 YNNKEL (reference sequence). CDR3: CASAYSPSSGNTIYF. For the CDR3, the DNA is TGTGCCAGCGCATACAGCCCGAGCTCTGGAAACACCATATATTTT.

Details on this clonotype: This may arise from a read error, as a much more abundant clone is one base away. The V and J genes are TRBV6-1 and TRBJ2-6; a weak D match, TRBD2 (6 bases). The germline gives CDR1 MNHNS, CDR2 SASEGT. Trimming shortened V by 4 bases and J by 2 bases, and 12 bases separated the two germline ends. The CDR3 covers 16 residues. CDR3 protein: CASSGGIGTGANVLTF. CDR3 coding DNA: TGTGCCAGCAGTGGCGGGATAGGGACTGGGGCCAACGTCCTGACTTTC.